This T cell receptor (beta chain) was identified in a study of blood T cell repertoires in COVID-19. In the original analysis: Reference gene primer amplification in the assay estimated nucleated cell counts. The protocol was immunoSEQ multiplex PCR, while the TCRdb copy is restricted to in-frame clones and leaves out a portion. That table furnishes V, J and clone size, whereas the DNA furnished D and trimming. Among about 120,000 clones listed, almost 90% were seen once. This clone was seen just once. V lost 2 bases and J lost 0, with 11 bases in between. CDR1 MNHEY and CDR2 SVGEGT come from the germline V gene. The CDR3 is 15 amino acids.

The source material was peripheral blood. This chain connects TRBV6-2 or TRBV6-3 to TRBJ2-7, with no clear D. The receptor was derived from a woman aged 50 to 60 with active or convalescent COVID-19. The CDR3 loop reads CASSYGLLPSYEQYF. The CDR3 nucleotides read TGTGCCAGCAGTTACGGGCTTCTCCCCTCCTACGAGCAGTACTTC.